The clone carrying this TCR beta chain has only a few counts. Antigen unknown. The data were taken from a study of beta chain features in type 1 diabetes. Study results and limitations: There was a moderate but significant shortening of TCRB CDR3s in all four CD4+ subsets of Type 1 diabetes patients. Junctions at VDJ sites from type 1 diabetes patients had fewer insertions and more deletions.

Reverse transcription of all isolated RNA meant that expressed TCRB transcripts were sequenced. The assay was immunoSEQ multiplex PCR, and TCRdb's table has in-frame clones only and misses some. Here the sample spans tens of thousands of clones, 68% being singletons. Over 95% purity was reached by all sorted populations. The CDR3 is 15 amino acids. In germline, CDR1 is SGDLS, CDR2 YYNGEE. Trimming cost V 0 bases and J 7 bases; bases outside gene matches: 7. What was sequenced was stem cell memory CD4+ T cells from blood. The source is a woman aged 40 to 50 with type 1 diabetes. The chain combines TRBV9 with TRBJ2-3, with 8 bases that match TRBD2. The CDR3 DNA reads TGTGCCAGCAGCGTAGGAGCGGGAGAAGCAAATACGCAGTATTTT. Protein: CASSVGAGEANTQYF.